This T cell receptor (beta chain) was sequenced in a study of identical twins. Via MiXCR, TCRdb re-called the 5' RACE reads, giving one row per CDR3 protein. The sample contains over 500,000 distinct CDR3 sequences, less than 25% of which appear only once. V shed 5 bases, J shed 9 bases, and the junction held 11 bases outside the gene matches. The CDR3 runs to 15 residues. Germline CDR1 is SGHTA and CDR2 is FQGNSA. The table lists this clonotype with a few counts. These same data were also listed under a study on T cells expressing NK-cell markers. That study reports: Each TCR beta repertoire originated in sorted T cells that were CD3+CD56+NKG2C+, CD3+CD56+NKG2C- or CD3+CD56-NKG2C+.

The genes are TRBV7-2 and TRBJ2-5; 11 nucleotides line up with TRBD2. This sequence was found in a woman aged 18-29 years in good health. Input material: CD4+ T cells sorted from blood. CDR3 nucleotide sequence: TGTGCCAGCAGCCGCCTCATAGCGGGAGGGGCGGCCCAGTACTTC. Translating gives CASSRLIAGGAAQYF.